The 10 T cell receptor beta chains below all came from one sample that was sequenced in a study of blood T cell repertoires in COVID-19. Only in-frame clones appear in the TCRdb table, and some are missing; sequencing was by immunoSEQ multiplex PCR. Of about 220,000 clones detected, 65% to 85% appear once; the ten largest clones hold roughly 12%. The sample consisted of peripheral blood. The receptors shown here come from a human donor in a cohort sampled during active COVID-19.

The rearrangement links TRBV5-1 to TRBJ2-2; TRBD2 is a possible D gene (5 bases). The CDR3 loop spans 15 amino acids. V was cut by 2 bases and J by 4 bases, with 12 bases left in between. The V gene's germline CDR1 is SGHRS and CDR2 YFSETQ. CDR3 region: CASSFSGGSTGELFF. The CDR3 nucleotides read TGCGCCAGCAGCTTTTCCGGCGGGTCCACCGGGGAGCTGTTTTTT.

The chain couples TRBV28 to TRBJ1-6, with a weak D call TRBD1 (5 bases). The CDR3 has 16 amino acids. Trimming left V 4 bases short and J 8 bases short, with 18 bases between. CDR1 is MDHEN and CDR2 is SYDVKM in the germline V gene. In nucleotides, the CDR3 is TGTGCCAGCAGTTCCCCTTGGACGACAGAAGATTCACCCCTCCACTTT. Translated: CASSSPWTTEDSPLHF.

This CDR3 is CASSDLQSRQPQHF. CDR3 nucleotides: TGTGCCAGCAGTGACCTACAGAGTCGTCAGCCCCAGCATTTT. The chain carries TRBV27 and TRBJ1-5; no clear D. This CDR3 has 14 residues. Per germline, CDR1 MNHEY and CDR2 SMNVEV (reference sequence). V was trimmed by 5 bases and J by 6 bases, leaving 14 bases between them.

The genes are TRBV18 and TRBJ2-6; 8 nucleotides match TRBD1. Germline-derived CDR1 and CDR2 are KGHSH and LQKENI. The junction had 15 bases not matched to a gene; V was cut back by 8 bases and J by 0 bases. The CDR3 covers 19 residues. CDR3 sequence (DNA): TGTGCCAGCCCCTTAGGTCGAGGACAGGGTTCCTCTGGGGCCAACGTCCTGACTTTC. Protein sequence: CASPLGRGQGSSGANVLTF. Filled out from reference TRBV18 and TRBJ2-6, the complete variable domain reads NAGVMQNPRHLVRRRGQEARLRCSPMKGHSHVYWYRQLPEEGLKFMVYLQKENIIDESGMPKERFSAEFPKEGPSILRIQQVVRGDSAAYFCASPLGRGQGSSGANVLTFGAGSRLTVL.

The V gene is TRBV4-3, the J gene TRBJ2-7, with 12 bases matching TRBD2. V dropped 4 bases and J dropped 0; count of bases not matched to a gene: 10. CDR1 is LGHNA and CDR2 is YSLEER in the germline V gene. The CDR3 consists of 18 residues. CDR3 DNA: TGCGCCAGCAGCCCAGCGGCCACTAGCGGGGGGTTCTCCTACGAGCAGTACTTC. Amino acid sequence: CASSPAATSGGFSYEQYF.

This clone has more than one count but fewer than ten. The genes are TRBV7-9 and TRBJ1-5; 8 nucleotides agree with TRBD1. With V trimmed by 1 base and J by 7 bases, 3 bases remained unmatched. This CDR3 comprises 14 residues. Germline CDR1 and CDR2: SEHNR and FQNEAQ (reference sequence). Here the CDR3 reads CASSLGAGGQPQHF. In DNA, the CDR3 is TGTGCCAGCAGCTTAGGGGCAGGGGGCCAGCCCCAGCATTTT.

The gene calls are TRBV7-2 and TRBJ2-3, with 7 bases aligning to TRBD2. Germline trimming cut 2 bases from V and 1 base from J; bases unmatched to any gene: 3. CDR3 size: 15 residues. Germline V lookup: CDR1 SGHTA, CDR2 FQGNSA. In DNA, the CDR3 is TGTGCCAGCAGCTTAATTGCGGGGGGCACAGATACGCAGTATTTT. Its translation: CASSLIAGGTDTQYF.

The DNA for the CDR3 is TGTGCCAGCACCTCCTGGACGGGGGATCAGCCCCAGCATTTT. Translating gives CASTSWTGDQPQHF. The chain links TRBV5-8 to TRBJ1-5; a possible D gene is TRBD1 (5 bases). In germline, CDR1 is SGHTS, CDR2 YDEGEE. The CDR3 has 14 amino acids. Between the trimmed V and J ends, which lost 6 bases and 5 bases, there was a span of 15 bases.

This chain joins TRBV4-3 and TRBJ2-1, with a weak D call TRBD2 (5 bases). Germline V lookup: CDR1 LGHNA, CDR2 YSLEER. With 0 bases removed from V and 4 bases from J, the gap between germline ends came to 10 bases. The CDR3 length is 15 residues. In DNA form, the CDR3 reads TGCGCCAGCAGCCAAGATCGAACTAGTTACAATGAGCAGTTCTTC. Its protein product is CASSQDRTSYNEQFF.

The gene calls are TRBV5-1 and TRBJ2-5; the match to TRBD2 covers 9 bases. Trimming removed 0 bases from V and 6 bases from J; junction bases left unmatched: 9. Germline values: CDR1 SGHRS, CDR2 YFSETQ. This CDR3 has 16 amino acids. CDR3 sequence reads: CASSLDSGSERKTQYF. In DNA, the CDR3 is TGCGCCAGCAGCTTGGATAGCGGGAGCGAGAGAAAGACCCAGTACTTC.